This TCR beta chain was sequenced during a study of cytomegalovirus exposure and HLA in healthy donors. This clone is deemed medium-sized (0.01 to 0.1%). What it binds is unknown. The V end lost 0 bases, the J end lost 6 bases, and 13 bases lay between the germline ends. CDR3 length: 15 residues. Germline CDR1 and CDR2: SGDLS and YYNGEE. As for the donors, each was a healthy bone marrow donor. This donor lacks a recorded CMV serostatus. 60 Vbeta and 13 Jbeta primers were used in PCR. Libraries were prepared by immunoSEQ multiplex PCR; TCRdb keeps only in-frame clonotypes and omits some of them. The profile covers about 140,000 clones, with roughly 73% appearing a single time and around 15% taken by the ten largest. Study findings and constraints: Later analysis indicated greater clonal expansion among HLA-associated TCR beta chains than among equally common other chains. Sequencing had likely introduced a cluster of highly shared sequence variants as an artifact.

This clonotype was sampled from a human donor in good health. The chain couples TRBV9 to TRBJ2-1; D gene unclear. The sample taken for sequencing was PBMCs. The CDR3 sequence is CASSVGGVAPNEQFF. CDR3 DNA: TGTGCCAGCAGCGTAGGAGGCGTAGCCCCCAATGAGCAGTTCTTC.